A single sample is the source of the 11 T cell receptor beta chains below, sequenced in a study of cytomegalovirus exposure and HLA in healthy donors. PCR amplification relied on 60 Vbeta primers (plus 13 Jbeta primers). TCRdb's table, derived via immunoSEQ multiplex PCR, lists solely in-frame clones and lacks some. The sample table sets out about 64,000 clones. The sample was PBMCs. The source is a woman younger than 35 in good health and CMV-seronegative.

CDR3 amino acids: CASSQGPTGYNQPQHF. The CDR3, as DNA: TGTGCCAGCAGTCAGGGGCCGACAGGATACAATCAGCCCCAGCATTTT. The V gene is TRBV27, the J gene TRBJ1-5; D may be TRBD1 (6 bases). The CDR3 runs to 16 residues. Germline V gives CDR1 MNHEY, CDR2 SMNVEV (reference sequence). V gave up 5 bases and J gave up 3 bases, with 17 bases separating them.

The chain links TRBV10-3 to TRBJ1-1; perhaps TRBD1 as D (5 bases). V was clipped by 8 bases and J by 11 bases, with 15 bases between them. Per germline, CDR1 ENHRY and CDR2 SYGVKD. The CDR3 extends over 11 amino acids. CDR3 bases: TGTGCCATCGGCGACAGATCTGTTGCTTTCTTT. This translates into CAIGDRSVAFF.

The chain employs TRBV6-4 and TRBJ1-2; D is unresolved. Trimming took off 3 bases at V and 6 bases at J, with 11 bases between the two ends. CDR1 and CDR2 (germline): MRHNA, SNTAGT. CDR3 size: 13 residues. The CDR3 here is CASSDRSSDGYTF. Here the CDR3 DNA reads TGTGCCAGCAGTGATAGGAGTTCCGATGGCTACACCTTC.

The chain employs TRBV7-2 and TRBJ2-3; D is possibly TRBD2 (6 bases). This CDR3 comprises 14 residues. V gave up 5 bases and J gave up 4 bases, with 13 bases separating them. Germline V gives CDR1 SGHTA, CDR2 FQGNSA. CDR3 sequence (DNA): TGTGCCAGCAGCCCTCGGTCGGGGGCAGATACGCAGTATTTT. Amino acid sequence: CASSPRSGADTQYF. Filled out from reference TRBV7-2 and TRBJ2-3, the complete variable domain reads GAGVSQSPSNKVTEKGKDVELRCDPISGHTALYWYRQSLGQGLEFLIYFQGNSAPDKSGLPSDRFSAERTGGSVSTLTIQRTQQEDSAVYLCASSPRSGADTQYFGPGTRLTVL.

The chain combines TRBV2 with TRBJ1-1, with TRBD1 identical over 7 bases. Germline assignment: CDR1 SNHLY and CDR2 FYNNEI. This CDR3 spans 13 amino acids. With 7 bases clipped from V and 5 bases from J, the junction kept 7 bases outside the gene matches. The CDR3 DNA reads TGTGCCAGCACCGAACAGGGGCGGACTGAAGCTTTCTTT. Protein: CASTEQGRTEAFF. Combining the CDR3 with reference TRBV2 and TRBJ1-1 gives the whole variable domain EPEVTQTPSHQVTQMGQEVILRCVPISNHLYFYWYRQILGQKVEFLVSFYNNEISEKSEIFDDQFSVERPDGSNFTLKIRSTKLEDSAMYFCASTEQGRTEAFFGQGTRLTVV.

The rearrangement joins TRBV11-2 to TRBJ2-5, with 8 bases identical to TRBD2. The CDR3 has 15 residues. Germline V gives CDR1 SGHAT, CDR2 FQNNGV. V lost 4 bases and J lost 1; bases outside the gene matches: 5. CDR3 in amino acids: CASSYPSGGQETQYF. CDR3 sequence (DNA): TGTGCCAGCAGCTACCCGAGCGGGGGCCAAGAGACCCAGTACTTC.

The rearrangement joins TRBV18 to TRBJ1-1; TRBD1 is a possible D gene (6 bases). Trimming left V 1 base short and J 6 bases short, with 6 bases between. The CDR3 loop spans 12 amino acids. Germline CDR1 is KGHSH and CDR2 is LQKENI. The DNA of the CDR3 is TGTGCCAGCTCACCACAGGGGGCTGAAGCTTTCTTT. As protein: CASSPQGAEAFF.

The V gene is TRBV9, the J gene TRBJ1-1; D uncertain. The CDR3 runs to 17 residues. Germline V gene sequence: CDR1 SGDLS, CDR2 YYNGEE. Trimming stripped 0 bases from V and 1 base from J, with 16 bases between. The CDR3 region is CASSVDGATDRNTEAFF. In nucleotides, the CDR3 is TGTGCCAGCAGCGTAGATGGAGCTACTGATAGGAACACTGAAGCTTTCTTT.

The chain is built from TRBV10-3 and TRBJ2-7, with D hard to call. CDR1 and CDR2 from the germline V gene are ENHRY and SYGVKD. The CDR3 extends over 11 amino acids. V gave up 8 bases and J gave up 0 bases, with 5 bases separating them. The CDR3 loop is CAISSSYEQYF. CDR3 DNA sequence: TGTGCCATCTCCAGCTCCTACGAGCAGTACTTC.

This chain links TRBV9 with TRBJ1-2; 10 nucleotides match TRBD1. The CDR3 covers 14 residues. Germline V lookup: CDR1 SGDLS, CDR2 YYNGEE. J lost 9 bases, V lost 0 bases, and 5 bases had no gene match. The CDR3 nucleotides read TGTGCCAGCAGCGTAGGGGACAGGGGCCGGAGCTACACCTTC. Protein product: CASSVGDRGRSYTF.

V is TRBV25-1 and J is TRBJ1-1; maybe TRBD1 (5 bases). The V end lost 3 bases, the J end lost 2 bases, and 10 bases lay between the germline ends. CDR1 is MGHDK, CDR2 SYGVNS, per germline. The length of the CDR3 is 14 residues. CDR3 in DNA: TGTGCCAGCAGTGAGCCGCAGGGAAACACTGAAGCTTTCTTT. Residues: CASSEPQGNTEAFF.